These 26 T cell receptor beta chains came from one sample sequenced in a study of cytomegalovirus exposure and HLA in healthy donors. Here immunoSEQ multiplex PCR was the method, and the copy in TCRdb shows in-frame clones only, minus some. The top ten clones hold about 10% of a sample with 140,000 or so clones, approximately 92% of them seen once. The source material was PBMCs. Receptors originate from a woman under 30 in good health and CMV-seropositive.

This chain links TRBV9 with TRBJ1-5; the D is unclear. Trimming removed 0 bases at V and 1 base at J, with 8 bases between. CDR3 size: 15 residues. CDR1 and CDR2 from the germline V gene are SGDLS and YYNGEE. CDR3 nucleotides: TGTGCCAGCAGCGTAGATCCGGGGAGCAATCAGCCCCAGCATTTT. Encoded protein: CASSVDPGSNQPQHF.

This chain's CDR3 is CASTPGDRDIGEAFF. In DNA, the CDR3 is TGTGCCAGTACCCCGGGGGACAGGGATATTGGTGAAGCTTTCTTT. J is TRBJ1-1 and V is TRBV19, with 9 bases fitting TRBD1. This CDR3 comprises 15 residues. Germline V lookup: CDR1 LNHDA, CDR2 SQIVND (reference sequence). V was clipped by 7 bases and J by 7 bases; unmatched bases: 13.

The chain joins TRBV5-4 to TRBJ1-1, with 8 bases aligning to TRBD1. The trim removed 0 bases at V and 3 bases at J, leaving 7 bases unmatched. CDR1 SGHNT and CDR2 YYREEE come from the germline V gene (reference sequence). This CDR3 has 16 amino acids. CDR3 coding DNA: TGTGCCAGCAGCTTGGGGGGACAGGCCGGGGACACTGAAGCTTTCTTT. Translation: CASSLGGQAGDTEAFF.

This clone was seen once. The V and J genes are TRBV27 and TRBJ2-5; 9 nucleotides align to TRBD1. The ends lost 0 bases at V and 5 bases at J; junction bases unmatched: 7. The CDR3 is 16 residues long. Per germline, CDR1 MNHEY and CDR2 SMNVEV (reference sequence). CDR3 coding DNA: TGTGCCAGCAGTTTATCGTGGGACAGGGTTCTTGAGACCCAGTACTTC. Its translation: CASSLSWDRVLETQYF.

V is TRBV18 and J is TRBJ1-3, with 9 nucleotides matching TRBD1. The CDR3 length is 17 residues. Germline lookup yields CDR1 KGHSH and CDR2 LQKENI. The junction had 4 bases not matched to a gene; V was cut back by 1 base and J by 0 bases. CDR3 region: CASSPRDRVDSGNTIYF. The CDR3 DNA follows: TGTGCCAGCTCACCACGGGACAGGGTTGACTCTGGAAACACCATATATTTT.

The gene calls are TRBV7-2 and TRBJ2-7; possible D gene TRBD2, 6 bases. Germline V gives CDR1 SGHTA, CDR2 FQGNSA. CDR3 length: 12 residues. V was shortened by 5 bases and J by 5 bases, with 10 bases between the two germline ends. CDR3 nucleotides: TGTGCCAGCAGCCCTCGCGGGGACGAGCAGTACTTC. This encodes CASSPRGDEQYF. The full variable domain, its missing parts supplied by reference TRBV7-2 and TRBJ2-7, is GAGVSQSPSNKVTEKGKDVELRCDPISGHTALYWYRQSLGQGLEFLIYFQGNSAPDKSGLPSDRFSAERTGGSVSTLTIQRTQQEDSAVYLCASSPRGDEQYFGPGTRLTVT.

This chain links TRBV6-1 with TRBJ1-1; 7 nucleotides agree with TRBD1. Germline V gene sequence: CDR1 MNHNS, CDR2 SASEGT. This CDR3 is built from 15 residues. Losses at the gene ends were 3 bases for V and 8 bases for J; bases not matched to a gene: 12. CDR3 DNA: TGTGCCAGCAGTGAGAAGGGGGCAGTCCTGGGCGAAGCTTTCTTT. It specifies CASSEKGAVLGEAFF.

The CDR3 bases are TGCGCCAGCACCCTTTCACTAGTTCCAGATACGCAGTATTTT. This gives the protein CASTLSLVPDTQYF. The chain combines TRBV10-1 with TRBJ2-3; tentatively, D is TRBD2 (5 bases). The CDR3 is made up of 14 amino acids. Germline V gene sequence: CDR1 WNHNN, CDR2 SYGVQD (reference sequence). V was cut by 7 bases and J by 4 bases, with 15 bases left in between.

The rearrangement links TRBV28 to TRBJ2-2; D is perhaps TRBD2 (5 bases). Between the trimmed V and J ends, which lost 2 bases and 3 bases, there was a span of 7 bases. Germline V gene lookup returns CDR1 MDHEN and CDR2 SYDVKM. CDR3 length equals 14 residues. For the CDR3, the DNA is TGTGCCAGCAGTTTAGAGGGTGACACCGGGGAGCTGTTTTTT. This encodes CASSLEGDTGELFF.

The chain is built from TRBV7-2 and TRBJ2-7; D perhaps matches TRBD1 (5 bases). Trimming removed 2 bases from V and 8 bases from J, with 7 bases in between. In germline, CDR1 is SGHTA, CDR2 FQGNSA. CDR3 length: 11 residues. DNA for the CDR3: TGTGCCAGCAGCTTAAGGGGTAAGCAGTACTTC. Protein sequence: CASSLRGKQYF.

With respect to this clone: The germline gene is not matched at one end of the junction; a read error may be the cause. The CDR3 spells CASREGGLGTDTQYF. The CDR3 nucleotides read TGTGCCAGCAGGGAAGGAGGGTTAGGCACAGATACGCAGTATTTT. V gene TRBV2 combines with J gene TRBJ2-3; TRBD2 is a possible D gene (6 bases). Looked up from germline, CDR1 is SNHLY and CDR2 is FYNNEI. The CDR3 is made up of 15 amino acids.

This clone was observed once. The CDR3 region has the DNA TGCGCCAGCAGCTCTGCGGTCCACGAGCAGTACTTC. This codes for CASSSAVHEQYF. The chain combines TRBV5-1 with TRBJ2-7; D unclear. CDR1 is SGHRS and CDR2 is YFSETQ in the germline V gene. Deletions cut 3 bases from V and 5 bases from J, with 9 bases between. The CDR3 length is 12 residues.

The chain links TRBV6-5 to TRBJ1-1, with D unclear. This CDR3 spans 12 amino acids. Trimming cost V 11 bases and J 4 bases, with 14 bases left between them. Germline values: CDR1 MNHEY, CDR2 SVGAGI. CDR3 DNA: TGTGCCGCGGGGTTGTTGAGCACTGAAGCTTTCTTT. Encoded protein: CAAGLLSTEAFF.

The J gene is TRBJ1-6, the V gene TRBV2, with D hard to call. Germline CDR1 and CDR2: SNHLY and FYNNEI. The V and J ends lost 5 bases and 5 bases respectively, with 4 bases between them. There are 12 residues in the CDR3. In DNA form, the CDR3 reads TGTGCCAGCAGTCCTAATAATTCACCCCTCCACTTT. It codes for CASSPNNSPLHF.

In its sample, this clone was seen once. The chain couples TRBV7-9 to TRBJ2-1, with TRBD1 as a possible D gene (6 bases). CDR1 SEHNR and CDR2 FQNEAQ come from the germline V gene (reference sequence). The CDR3 is 10 amino acids. CDR3 region: CASQGPVWFF. The CDR3, as DNA: TGTGCGTCGCAGGGGCCCGTGTGGTTCTTC. Full variable domain (outside the CDR3, taken from reference TRBV7-9 and TRBJ2-1): DTGVSQNPRHKITKRGQNVTFRCDPISEHNRLYWYRQTLGQGPEFLTYFQNEAQLEKSRLLSDRFSAERPKGSFSTLEIQRTEQGDSAMYLCASQGPVWFFGPGTRLTVL.

The gene calls are TRBV6-4 and TRBJ1-4, with D possibly TRBD1 on 6 matching bases. The CDR3 is made up of 15 amino acids. V lost 2 bases and J lost 8, with 15 bases in between. Per the germline V gene, CDR1 is MRHNA and CDR2 is SNTAGT. For the CDR3, the DNA is TGTGCCAGCAGTGACACAAGCAGGGGACGCGAAAAACTGTTTTTT. Amino acids: CASSDTSRGREKLFF.

The chain has TRBV6-1 and TRBJ1-4, with D perhaps matching TRBD1 (6 bases). V lost 2 bases to trimming and J lost 0 bases, with 13 bases between them. Per germline, CDR1 MNHNS and CDR2 SASEGT. This CDR3 comprises 17 residues. CDR3 sequence (DNA): TGTGCCAGCAGTGAACAGGGGACCCTTGCAACTAATGAAAAACTGTTTTTT. Residues: CASSEQGTLATNEKLFF.

The chain couples TRBV4-3 to TRBJ2-2; TRBD2 agrees at 13 bases. The CDR3 length is 20 residues. Per the germline V gene, CDR1 is LGHNA and CDR2 is YSLEER. V was pared by 1 base and J by 5 bases, with 13 bases of the junction left unmatched. CDR3 region: CASSQVGGLAGWGVTGELFF. In DNA form, the CDR3 reads TGCGCCAGCAGCCAAGTGGGGGGACTAGCGGGGTGGGGTGTTACCGGGGAGCTGTTTTTT.

This clone was recorded only once. The rearrangement joins TRBV5-6 to TRBJ1-4; 7 nucleotides agree with TRBD1. V trimming: 3 bases; J trimming: 7 bases; junction bases outside the gene matches: 12. The germline gives CDR1 SGHDT, CDR2 YYEEEE. The CDR3 loop spans 16 amino acids. The DNA for the CDR3 is TGTGCCAGCAGCTCCCCACAGGGGCGCGGGGTTGAAAAACTGTTTTTT. It is translated as CASSSPQGRGVEKLFF. Complete variable domain (other parts from reference TRBV5-6 and TRBJ1-4): DAGVTQSPTHLIKTRGQQVTLRCSPKSGHDTVSWYQQALGQGPQFIFQYYEEEERQRGNFPDRFSGHQFPNYSSELNVNALLLGDSALYLCASSSPQGRGVEKLFFGSGTQLSVL.

The chain joins TRBV18 to TRBJ1-4; tentatively, D is TRBD1 (5 bases). The CDR3 consists of 15 residues. From germline, CDR1 is KGHSH and CDR2 LQKENI. Trimming shortened V by 0 bases and J by 8 bases, and 13 bases separated the two germline ends. CDR3 region: CASSPPAGTREKLFF. The DNA for the CDR3 is TGTGCCAGCTCACCACCTGCGGGGACGAGGGAAAAACTGTTTTTT.

This clone was counted once. This chain links TRBV4-1 with TRBJ1-3; 9 nucleotides align to TRBD1. The V segment lost 4 bases and the J segment 3 bases; nucleotides outside the gene matches: 4. The germline V gene encodes CDR1 MGHRA and CDR2 YSYEKL. The CDR3 length is 15 residues. CDR3 sequence (DNA): TGCGCCAGCAGCCCCGGGACAGGGCGTGGAAACACCATATATTTT. This translates into CASSPGTGRGNTIYF.

The chain combines TRBV5-1 with TRBJ1-5, with TRBD1 as a possible D gene (5 bases). This CDR3 has 16 residues. The V and J ends lost 4 bases and 0 bases respectively, with 14 bases between them. Germline assignment: CDR1 SGHRS and CDR2 YFSETQ. This chain's CDR3 is CASSPGLGGSNQPQHF. The CDR3 DNA sequence: TGCGCCAGCAGCCCAGGGCTGGGTGGTAGCAATCAGCCCCAGCATTTT.

To note about this clone: Given a much more abundant clone one base away, this may be a read error. The same CDR3 can be traced to other DNA sequences in this sample. This chain uses TRBV28 with TRBJ2-7; 10 nucleotides align to TRBD1. The length of the CDR3 is 14 residues. Losses at the gene ends were 6 bases for V and 3 bases for J; bases not matched to a gene: 5. Germline CDR1 reads MDHEN; CDR2 reads SYDVKM. DNA of the CDR3: TGTGCCAGCAGCCCCGGGACAGGGGTCTACGAGCAGTACTTC. Its translation: CASSPGTGVYEQYF.

The V and J genes are TRBV5-1 and TRBJ2-3, with TRBD1 as a possible D gene (5 bases). Germline CDR1 is SGHRS and CDR2 is YFSETQ. V was clipped by 2 bases and J by 4 bases, with 14 bases between them. The CDR3 length is 15 residues. CDR3 residues: CASSLDPGIADTQYF. The DNA of the CDR3 is TGCGCCAGCAGCTTAGATCCAGGGATCGCAGATACGCAGTATTTT.

This clone was detected once. V is TRBV4-2 and J is TRBJ2-5, with 7 bases fitting TRBD1. The CDR3 loop spans 15 amino acids. Trimming at V came to 3 bases and at J to 3 bases, leaving 7 bases not matched to a gene. The V gene's germline CDR1 is LGHNA and CDR2 YNFKEQ. This CDR3 is CASSQETTGKETQYF. The CDR3 DNA reads TGTGCCAGCAGCCAGGAAACGACAGGGAAAGAGACCCAGTACTTC.

The rearrangement joins TRBV30 to TRBJ2-3, with D tentatively TRBD1 (5 bases). Trimming cost V 6 bases and J 10 bases, with 14 bases left between them. Germline V gene lookup returns CDR1 GTSNPN and CDR2 SVGIG (reference sequence). CDR3 length equals 11 residues. The CDR3 region is CACSDTASQYF. The CDR3 DNA reads TGTGCCTGCTCGGACACTGCCTCGCAGTATTTT.